This TCR beta chain was sequenced in a study of blood T cell repertoires in COVID-19. The wider study: The study drew acute and convalescent COVID-19 samples from the United States, Italy and Spain. From T cells, B-cell-depleted T cells, or PBMCs came the material, which was cDNA or gDNA.

Germline CDR1 reads MGHDK; CDR2 reads SYGVNS. The V gene end was trimmed by 6 bases and the J gene end by 6 bases; junction bases not matched to a gene: 8. CDR3 length: 14 residues. In the study's own analysis: By means of reference gene primer amplification, nucleated cell counts were estimated. The data were produced by immunoSEQ multiplex PCR, yet TCRdb's version contains in-frame clones alone and is incomplete. V and J calls and clone size are as listed in that table; D and trimming were resolved from the DNA. The sample contains 270,000 or so clones, 85% of which appear only once. This clone appeared a single time.

The chain recombines TRBV25-1 with TRBJ2-1; 7 nucleotides agree with TRBD2. This receptor was taken from a human donor in a cohort sampled during active COVID-19. Sequences were obtained from peripheral blood. The DNA of the CDR3 is TGTGCCAGCAGACTAAGCGGGAACTCCAATGAGCAGTTCTTC. Translating gives CASRLSGNSNEQFF.